The sequence of this TCR beta chain was determined in a study of blood T cell repertoires in COVID-19. Study-wide background: From T cells, B-cell-depleted T cells, or PBMCs came the material, which was cDNA or gDNA.

In the study's own analysis: From reference gene primer amplification, estimates of nucleated cell counts were derived. TCRdb's table, derived via immunoSEQ multiplex PCR, lists solely in-frame clones and lacks some. V and J calls and clone size follow that table, whereas D and trimming were derived from the DNA. The profile shows a few hundred thousand clones, 70% to 90% of them singletons. Germline CDR1 and CDR2: LGHDT and YNNKEL (reference sequence). Deletions cut 4 bases from V and 1 base from J, with 13 bases between. The CDR3 consists of 15 residues. Cohort assignment relied on participant-reported clinical history.

The sample comprised PBMCs or T cells enriched from blood (not recorded which). V usage is TRBV3-1 (or the pseudogene TRBV3-2) and J usage is TRBJ2-5; D may be TRBD2 (5 bases). The sequence derives from a woman in her thirties or forties with acute COVID-19. The CDR3 coding sequence is TGTGCCAGCAGCCGACGGAGGTCAGTCCAAGAGACCCAGTACTTC. It is translated as CASSRRRSVQETQYF.